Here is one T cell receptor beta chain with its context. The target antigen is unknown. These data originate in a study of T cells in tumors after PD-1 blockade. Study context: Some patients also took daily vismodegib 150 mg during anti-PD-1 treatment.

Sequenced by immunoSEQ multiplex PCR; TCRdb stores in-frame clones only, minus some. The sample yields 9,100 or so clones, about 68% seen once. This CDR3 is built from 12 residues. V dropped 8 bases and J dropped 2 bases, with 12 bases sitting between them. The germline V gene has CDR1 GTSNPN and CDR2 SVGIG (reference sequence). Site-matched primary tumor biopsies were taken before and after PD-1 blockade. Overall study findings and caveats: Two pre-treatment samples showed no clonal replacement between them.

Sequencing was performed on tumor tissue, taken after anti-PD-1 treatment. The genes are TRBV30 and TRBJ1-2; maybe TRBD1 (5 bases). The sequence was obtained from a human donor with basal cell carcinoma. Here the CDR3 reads CALPGDNYGYTF. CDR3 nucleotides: TGTGCCCTTCCCGGGGACAACTATGGCTACACCTTC.